This T cell receptor (beta chain) is drawn from a study of blood T cell repertoires in COVID-19. Across the whole study: Samples of COVID-19 (acute and convalescent) were obtained from the United States, Italy and Spain. PBMCs, B-cell-depleted T cells, or T cells were the source of the cDNA or gDNA that made up the material.

Authors' processing steps: Cell counts per sample came from amplifying reference gene primers. The table came from immunoSEQ multiplex PCR; TCRdb's copy has only in-frame clones and leaves some out. Clonal size and the V and J genes are those of that table, whereas D and trimming came from the DNA. The repertoire includes about 14,000 clones, 55% to 85% of them detected once, and 9.7% sits in the top ten. V lost 6 bases and J lost 7, with 14 bases in between. The germline V gene has CDR1 MNHEY and CDR2 SVGEGT. The CDR3 runs to 13 residues. The chain is built from TRBV6-2 or TRBV6-3 and TRBJ2-3, with D possibly matching TRBD2 (5 bases). This clonotype was obtained from a man aged 65 to 85 with acute or convalescent COVID-19. Material: peripheral blood. The CDR3 coding sequence is TGTGCCAGCAGCCCCCGGGGTTGGAATACGCAGTATTTT. As protein: CASSPRGWNTQYF.